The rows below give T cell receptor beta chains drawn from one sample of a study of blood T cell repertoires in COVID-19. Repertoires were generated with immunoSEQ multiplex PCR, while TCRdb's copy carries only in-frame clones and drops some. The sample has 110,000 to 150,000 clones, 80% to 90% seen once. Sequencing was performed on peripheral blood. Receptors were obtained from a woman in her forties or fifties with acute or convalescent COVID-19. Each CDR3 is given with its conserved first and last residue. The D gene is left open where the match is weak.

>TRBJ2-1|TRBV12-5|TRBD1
CASGLAYRDRVQGVYNEQFF
TGTGCTAGTGGTTTGGCCTACCGGGACAGGGTTCAGGGGGTCTACAATGAGCAGTTCTTC
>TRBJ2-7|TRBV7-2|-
CASSLGPGRDPSYEQYF
TGTGCCAGCAGCTTAGGGCCGGGTCGGGATCCCTCCTACGAGCAGTACTTC
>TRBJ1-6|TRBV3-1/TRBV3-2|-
CASSQVAVVGSGSSYNSPLHF
TGTGCCAGCAGCCAAGTAGCAGTCGTCGGTAGCGGCAGCTCCTATAATTCACCCCTCCACTTT
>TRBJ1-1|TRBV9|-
CASSVGGSTEAFF
TGTGCCAGCAGCGTAGGAGGGAGCACTGAAGCTTTCTTT
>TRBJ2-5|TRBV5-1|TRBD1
CASGFRQGQETQYF
TGCGCCAGCGGTTTCCGACAGGGCCAAGAGACCCAGTACTTC
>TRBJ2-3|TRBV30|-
CAWTRVGGADTQYF
TGTGCCTGGACCAGGGTTGGGGGCGCGGATACGCAGTATTTT
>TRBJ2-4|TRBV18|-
CASSPPRSSNIQYF
TGTGCCAGCTCACCACCGAGGAGTAGCAACATTCAGTACTTC
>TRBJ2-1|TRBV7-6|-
CASSSQRRAYNEQFF
TGTGCCAGCAGCTCCCAAAGACGGGCCTACAATGAGCAGTTCTTC
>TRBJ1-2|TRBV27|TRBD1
CASSLQGVRGYTF
TGTGCCAGCAGTTTACAGGGGGTGCGTGGCTACACCTTC
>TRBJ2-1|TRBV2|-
CASSLAGIIDEQFF
TGTGCCAGCAGCCTCGCAGGGATAATCGATGAGCAGTTCTTC
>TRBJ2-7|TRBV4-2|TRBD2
CASSPRGRAYYEQYF
TGTGCCAGCAGCCCTCGTGGGAGGGCCTACTACGAGCAGTACTTC
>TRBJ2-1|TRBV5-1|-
CASSLWQGGNEQFF
TGCGCCAGCAGCTTGTGGCAGGGGGGCAATGAGCAGTTCTTC